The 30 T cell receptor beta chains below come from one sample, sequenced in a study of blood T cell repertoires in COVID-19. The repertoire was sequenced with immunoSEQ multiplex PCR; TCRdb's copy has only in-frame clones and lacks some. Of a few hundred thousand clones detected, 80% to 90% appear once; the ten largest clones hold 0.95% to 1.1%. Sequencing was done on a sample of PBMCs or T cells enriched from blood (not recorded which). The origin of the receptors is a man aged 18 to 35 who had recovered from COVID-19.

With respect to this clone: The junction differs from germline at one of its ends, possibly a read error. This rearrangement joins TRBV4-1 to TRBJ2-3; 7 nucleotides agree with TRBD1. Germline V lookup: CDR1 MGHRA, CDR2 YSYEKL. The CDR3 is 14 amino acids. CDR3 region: CASSQGGGPDTQYF. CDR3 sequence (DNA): TGCGCCAGCAGTCAAGGGGGCGGCCCAGATACGCAGTATTTT.

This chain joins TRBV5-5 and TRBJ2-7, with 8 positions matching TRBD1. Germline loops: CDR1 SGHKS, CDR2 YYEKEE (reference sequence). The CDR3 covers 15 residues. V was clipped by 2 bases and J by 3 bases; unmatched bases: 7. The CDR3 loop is CASSFGQGMNYEQYF. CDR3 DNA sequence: TGTGCCAGCAGCTTCGGACAGGGCATGAACTACGAGCAGTACTTC.

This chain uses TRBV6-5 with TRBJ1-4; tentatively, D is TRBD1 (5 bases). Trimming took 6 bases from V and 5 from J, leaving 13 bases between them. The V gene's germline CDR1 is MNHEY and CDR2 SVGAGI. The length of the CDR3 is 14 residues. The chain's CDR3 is CASRLGLMNEKLFF. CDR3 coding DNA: TGTGCCAGCAGGTTGGGGCTGATGAATGAAAAACTGTTTTTT.

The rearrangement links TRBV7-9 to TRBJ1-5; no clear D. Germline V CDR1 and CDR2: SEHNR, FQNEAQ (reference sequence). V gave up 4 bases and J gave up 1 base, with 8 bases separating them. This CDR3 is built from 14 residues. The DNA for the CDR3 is TGTGCCAGCAGCTCAGGAGGAAGCAATCAGCCCCAGCATTTT. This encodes CASSSGGSNQPQHF.

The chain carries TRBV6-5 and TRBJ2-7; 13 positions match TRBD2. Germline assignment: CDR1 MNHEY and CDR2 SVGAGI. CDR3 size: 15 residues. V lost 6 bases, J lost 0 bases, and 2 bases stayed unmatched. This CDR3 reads CASRGLAGNSYEQYF. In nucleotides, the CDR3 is TGTGCCAGCAGGGGACTAGCGGGAAACTCCTACGAGCAGTACTTC.

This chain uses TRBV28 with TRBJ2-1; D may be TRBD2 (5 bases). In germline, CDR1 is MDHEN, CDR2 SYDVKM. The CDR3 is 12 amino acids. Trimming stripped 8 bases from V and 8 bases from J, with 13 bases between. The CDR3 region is CASGGLIDEQFF. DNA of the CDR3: TGTGCCAGCGGTGGACTGATCGATGAGCAGTTCTTC. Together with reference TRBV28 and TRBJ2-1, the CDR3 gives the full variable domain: DVKVTQSSRYLVKRTGEKVFLECVQDMDHENMFWYRQDPGLGLRLIYFSYDVKMKEKGDIPEGYSVSREKKERFSLILESASTNQTSMYLCASGGLIDEQFFGPGTRLTVL.

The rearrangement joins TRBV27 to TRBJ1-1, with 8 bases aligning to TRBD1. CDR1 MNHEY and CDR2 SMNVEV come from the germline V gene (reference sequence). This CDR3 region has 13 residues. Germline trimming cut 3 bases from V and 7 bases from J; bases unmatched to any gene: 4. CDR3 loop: CASSFQGAHEAFF. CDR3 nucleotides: TGTGCCAGCAGTTTCCAGGGGGCCCATGAAGCTTTCTTT.

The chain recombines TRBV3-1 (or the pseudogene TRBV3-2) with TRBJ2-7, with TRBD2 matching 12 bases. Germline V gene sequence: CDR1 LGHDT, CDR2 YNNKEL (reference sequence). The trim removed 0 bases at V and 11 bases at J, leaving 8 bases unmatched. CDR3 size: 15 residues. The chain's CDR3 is CASSQDIPSGGAEYF. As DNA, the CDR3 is TGTGCCAGCAGCCAAGATATCCCTAGCGGGGGGGCAGAGTACTTC.

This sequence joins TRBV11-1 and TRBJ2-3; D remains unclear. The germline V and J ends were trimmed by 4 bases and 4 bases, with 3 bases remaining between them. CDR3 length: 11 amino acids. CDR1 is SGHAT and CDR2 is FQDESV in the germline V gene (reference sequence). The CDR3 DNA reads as TGTGCCAGCAGCTACTCAGATACGCAGTATTTT. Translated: CASSYSDTQYF.

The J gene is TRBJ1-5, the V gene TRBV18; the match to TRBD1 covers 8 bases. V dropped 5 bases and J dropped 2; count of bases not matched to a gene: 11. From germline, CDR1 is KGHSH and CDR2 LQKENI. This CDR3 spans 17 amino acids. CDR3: CASSGRTGSEGNQPQHF. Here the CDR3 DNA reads TGTGCCAGCTCAGGACGGACAGGGTCGGAGGGCAATCAGCCCCAGCATTTT.

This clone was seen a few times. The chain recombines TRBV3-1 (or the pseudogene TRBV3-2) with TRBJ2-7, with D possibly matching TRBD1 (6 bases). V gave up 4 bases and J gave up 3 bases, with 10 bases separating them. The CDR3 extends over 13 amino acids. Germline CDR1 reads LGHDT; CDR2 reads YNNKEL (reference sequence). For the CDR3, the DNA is TGTGCCAGCAGCCGGGACAACCTCTACGAGCAGTACTTC. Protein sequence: CASSRDNLYEQYF.

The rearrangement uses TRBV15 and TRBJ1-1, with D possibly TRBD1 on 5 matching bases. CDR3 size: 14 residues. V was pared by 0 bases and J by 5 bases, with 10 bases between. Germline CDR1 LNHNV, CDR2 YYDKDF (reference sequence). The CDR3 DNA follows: TGTGCCACCAGCAGAGACGCAGGGCTAACTGAAGCTTTCTTT. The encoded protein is CATSRDAGLTEAFF.

CDR3 in amino acids: CASSYRQVNTEAFF. CDR3 bases: TGTGCCAGCAGTTACCGGCAGGTGAACACTGAAGCTTTCTTT. This sequence joins TRBV6-5 and TRBJ1-1, with no clear D. This CDR3 contains 14 residues. The V and J ends lost 2 bases and 0 bases respectively, with 7 bases between them. Germline V CDR1 and CDR2: MNHEY, SVGAGI.

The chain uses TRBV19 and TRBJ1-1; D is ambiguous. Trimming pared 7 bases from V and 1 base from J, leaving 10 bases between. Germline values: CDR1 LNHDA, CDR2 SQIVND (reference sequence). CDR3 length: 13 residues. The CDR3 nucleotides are TGTGCCAGTATAAATGACTGGAACACTGAAGCTTTCTTT. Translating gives CASINDWNTEAFF.

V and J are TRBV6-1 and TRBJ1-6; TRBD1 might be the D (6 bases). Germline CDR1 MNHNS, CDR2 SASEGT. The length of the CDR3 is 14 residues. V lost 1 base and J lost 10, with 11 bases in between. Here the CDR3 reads CASSEDRAGSPLHF. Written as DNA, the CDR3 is TGTGCCAGCAGTGAAGACAGGGCTGGCTCACCCCTCCACTTT.

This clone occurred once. In nucleotides, the CDR3 is TGTGCCAGCAGTTTATTTGTCAGGGAAGATAATTCACCCCTCCACTTT. Its translation: CASSLFVREDNSPLHF. The V and J genes are TRBV27 and TRBJ1-6; a weak D match, TRBD1 (5 bases). The CDR3 extends over 16 amino acids. With 1 base removed from V and 5 bases from J, the gap between germline ends came to 12 bases. Germline V gene data show CDR1 as MNHEY and CDR2 as SMNVEV (reference sequence).

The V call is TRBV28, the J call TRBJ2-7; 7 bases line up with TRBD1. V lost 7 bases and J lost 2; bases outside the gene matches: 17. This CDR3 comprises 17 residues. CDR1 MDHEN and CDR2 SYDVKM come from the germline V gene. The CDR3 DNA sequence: TGTGCCAGCATAGCAGGGGGAACTAGAGGATTAGCCTACGAGCAGTACTTC. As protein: CASIAGGTRGLAYEQYF.

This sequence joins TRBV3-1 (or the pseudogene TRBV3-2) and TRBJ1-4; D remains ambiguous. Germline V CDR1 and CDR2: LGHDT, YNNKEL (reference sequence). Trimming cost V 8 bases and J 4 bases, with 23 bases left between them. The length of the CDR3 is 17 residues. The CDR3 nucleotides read TGTGCCAGCTCGCTAAATCCGACCGGAGGATTTAATGAAAAACTGTTTTTT. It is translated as CASSLNPTGGFNEKLFF.

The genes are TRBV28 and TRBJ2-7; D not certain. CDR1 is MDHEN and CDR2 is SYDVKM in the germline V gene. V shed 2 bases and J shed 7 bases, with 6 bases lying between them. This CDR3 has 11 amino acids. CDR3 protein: CASSLEKEQYF. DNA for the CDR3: TGTGCCAGCAGTTTAGAGAAAGAGCAGTACTTC.

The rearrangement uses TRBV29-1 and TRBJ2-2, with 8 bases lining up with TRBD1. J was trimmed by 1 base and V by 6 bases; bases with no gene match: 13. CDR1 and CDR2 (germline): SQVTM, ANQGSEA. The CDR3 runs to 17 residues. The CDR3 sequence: CSVAPARGRLNTGELFF. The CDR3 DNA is TGCAGCGTGGCCCCGGCCAGGGGGCGTTTGAACACCGGGGAGCTGTTTTTT.

The CDR3 spells CASSQPRGALSTDTQYF. DNA of the CDR3: TGTGCCAGCAGCCAACCTAGGGGCGCTTTAAGCACAGATACGCAGTATTTT. The chain carries TRBV3-1 (or the pseudogene TRBV3-2) and TRBJ2-3; possible D gene TRBD1, 5 bases. The CDR3 length is 17 residues. Per the germline V gene, CDR1 is LGHDT and CDR2 is YNNKEL (reference sequence). V was trimmed by 2 bases and J by 0 bases, leaving 15 bases between them.

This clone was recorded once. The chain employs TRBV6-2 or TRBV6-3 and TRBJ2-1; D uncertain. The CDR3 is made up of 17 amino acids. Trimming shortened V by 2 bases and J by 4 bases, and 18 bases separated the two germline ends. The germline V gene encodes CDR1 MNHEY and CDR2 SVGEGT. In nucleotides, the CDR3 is TGTGCCAGCAGTTACAAGATCGGGTCCCTCGGTTACAATGAGCAGTTCTTC. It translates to CASSYKIGSLGYNEQFF.

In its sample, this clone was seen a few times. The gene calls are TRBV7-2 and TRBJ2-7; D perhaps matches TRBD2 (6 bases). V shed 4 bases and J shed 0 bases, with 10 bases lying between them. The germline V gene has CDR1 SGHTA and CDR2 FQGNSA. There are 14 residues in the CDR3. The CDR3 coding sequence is TGTGCCAGCAGCTCTGTTAGCGGCTCCTACGAGCAGTACTTC. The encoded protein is CASSSVSGSYEQYF.

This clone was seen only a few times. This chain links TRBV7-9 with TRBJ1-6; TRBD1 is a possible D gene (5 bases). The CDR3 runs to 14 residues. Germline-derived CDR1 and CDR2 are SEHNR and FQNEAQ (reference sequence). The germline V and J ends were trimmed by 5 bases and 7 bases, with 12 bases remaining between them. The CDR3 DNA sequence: TGTGCCAGCAGCCCAGACAGCACCAATTCACCCCTCCACTTT. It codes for CASSPDSTNSPLHF. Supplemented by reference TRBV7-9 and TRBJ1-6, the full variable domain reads DTGVSQNPRHKITKRGQNVTFRCDPISEHNRLYWYRQTLGQGPEFLTYFQNEAQLEKSRLLSDRFSAERPKGSFSTLEIQRTEQGDSAMYLCASSPDSTNSPLHFGNGTRLTVT.

Here the CDR3 DNA reads TGTGCCAGCAAAATAACTAGGGATCAAGAGACCCAGTACTTC. Translating gives CASKITRDQETQYF. The chain joins TRBV6-5 to TRBJ2-5, with D possibly being TRBD2 (5 bases). This CDR3 spans 14 amino acids. From germline, CDR1 is MNHEY and CDR2 SVGAGI. Between the trimmed V and J ends, which lost 7 bases and 2 bases, there was a span of 14 bases.

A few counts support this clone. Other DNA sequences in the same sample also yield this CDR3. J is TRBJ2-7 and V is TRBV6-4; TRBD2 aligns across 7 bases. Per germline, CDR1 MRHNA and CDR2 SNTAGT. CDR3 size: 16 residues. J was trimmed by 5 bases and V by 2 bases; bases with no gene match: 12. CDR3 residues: CASSDAPGSGAHEQYF. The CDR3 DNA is TGTGCCAGCAGTGACGCTCCCGGGAGCGGGGCCCACGAGCAGTACTTC.

DNA of the CDR3: TGTGCCAGCAGCACCCGACTAGCGGGAGAAGCTGAGCAGTTCTTC. It yields the protein CASSTRLAGEAEQFF. This chain links TRBV9 with TRBJ2-1; 12 bases are a match to TRBD2. This CDR3 region has 15 residues. Germline values: CDR1 SGDLS, CDR2 YYNGEE. V lost 4 bases and J lost 9; bases outside the gene matches: 8.

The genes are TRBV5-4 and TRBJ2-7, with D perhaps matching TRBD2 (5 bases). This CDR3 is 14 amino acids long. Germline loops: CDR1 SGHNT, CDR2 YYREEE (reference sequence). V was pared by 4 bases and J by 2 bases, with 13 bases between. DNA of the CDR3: TGTGCCAGCAGCCCGCCCGGGAAACCCTACGAGCAGTACTTC. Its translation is CASSPPGKPYEQYF.

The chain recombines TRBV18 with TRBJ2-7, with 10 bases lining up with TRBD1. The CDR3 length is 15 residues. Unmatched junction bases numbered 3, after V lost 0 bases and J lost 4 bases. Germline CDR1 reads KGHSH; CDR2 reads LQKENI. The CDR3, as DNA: TGTGCCAGCTCACCACCGACAGGGGGCCGTTACGAGCAGTACTTC. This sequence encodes CASSPPTGGRYEQYF.

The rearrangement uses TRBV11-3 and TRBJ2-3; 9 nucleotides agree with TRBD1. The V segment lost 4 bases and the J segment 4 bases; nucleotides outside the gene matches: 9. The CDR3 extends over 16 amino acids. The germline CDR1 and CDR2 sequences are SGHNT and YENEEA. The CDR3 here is CASSSPSGTGSDTQYF. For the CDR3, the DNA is TGTGCCAGCAGCTCTCCCTCCGGGACAGGGTCAGATACGCAGTATTTT.